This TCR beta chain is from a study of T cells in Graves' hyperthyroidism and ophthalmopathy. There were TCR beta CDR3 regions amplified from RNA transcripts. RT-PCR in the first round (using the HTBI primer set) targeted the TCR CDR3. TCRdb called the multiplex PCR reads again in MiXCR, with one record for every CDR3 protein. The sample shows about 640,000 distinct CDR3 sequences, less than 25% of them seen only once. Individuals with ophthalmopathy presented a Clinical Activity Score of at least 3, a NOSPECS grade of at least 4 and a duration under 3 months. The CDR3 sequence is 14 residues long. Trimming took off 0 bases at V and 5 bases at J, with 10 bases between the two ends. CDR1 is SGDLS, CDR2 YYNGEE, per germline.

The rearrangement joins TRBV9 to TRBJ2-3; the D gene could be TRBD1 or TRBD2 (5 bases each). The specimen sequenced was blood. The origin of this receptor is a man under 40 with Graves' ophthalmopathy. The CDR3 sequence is CASSVGGVGDTQYF. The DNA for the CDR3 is TGTGCCAGCAGCGTAGGAGGGGTCGGAGATACGCAGTATTTT. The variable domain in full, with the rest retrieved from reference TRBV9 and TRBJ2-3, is DSGVTQTPKHLITATGQRVTLRCSPRSGDLSVYWYQQSLDQGLQFLIQYYNGEERAKGNILERFSAQQFPDLHSELNLSSLELGDSALYFCASSVGGVGDTQYFGPGTRLTVL.